The clone carrying this T cell receptor (beta chain) was recorded a few times. Assay: immunoSEQ multiplex PCR; the TCRdb copy retains only in-frame clones and omits some. The table shows around 250,000 clones, with 80% to 85% occurring only once. This sample is part of a study of blood T cell repertoires in COVID-19. Germline CDR1 reads LNHNV; CDR2 reads YYDKDF (reference sequence). V was shortened by 5 bases and J by 10 bases, with 18 bases between the two germline ends. The CDR3 contains 15 residues. The gene calls are TRBV15 and TRBJ1-6; D is unresolved. The receptor was isolated from a man aged 35-49 years who had been exposed to COVID-19. The sequenced sample consisted of PBMCs or T cells enriched from blood (not recorded which). The CDR3 reads CATSARGPLTSPLHF. CDR3 nucleotides: TGTGCCACCAGCGCTCGAGGGCCGTTGACCTCACCCCTCCACTTT.